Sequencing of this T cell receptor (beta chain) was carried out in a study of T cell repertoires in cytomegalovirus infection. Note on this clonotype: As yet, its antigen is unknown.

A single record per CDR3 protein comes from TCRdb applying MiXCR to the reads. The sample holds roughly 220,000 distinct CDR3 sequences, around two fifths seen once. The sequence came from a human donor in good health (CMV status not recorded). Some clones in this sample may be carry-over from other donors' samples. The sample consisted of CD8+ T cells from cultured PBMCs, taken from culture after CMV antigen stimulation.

CDR3 amino acids: CASSKVRSGANVLTF. DNA of the CDR3: TGTGCCAGCAGTAAAGTACGCTCTGGGGCCAACGTCCTGACTTTC. This chain links TRBV27 with TRBJ2-6; D is uncertain. The ends were cut back, 5 bases at V and 0 bases at J, with 8 bases in the middle. CDR3 size: 15 residues. Germline V gene sequence: CDR1 MNHEY, CDR2 SMNVEV (reference sequence).